This T cell receptor (beta chain) comes out of a study of blood T cells in healthy people across ages. This clonotype has at least ten counts. Unmatched junction bases numbered 5, after V lost 3 bases and J lost 8 bases. The CDR3 totals 13 residues. Germline lookup yields CDR1 MNHNS and CDR2 SASEGT. Alongside a J-beta primer mix, a sample-barcoded 5' primer served in a second PCR lasting roughly 6 to 11 cycles. Each CDR3 protein gets one entry after TCRdb re-called the 5' RACE reads with MiXCR. Seen here are 850,000 or so distinct CDR3 sequences, 29% observed once, and the top ten hold roughly 17%. This receptor was taken from an elderly woman in good health. J is TRBJ1-2 and V is TRBV6-1, with 8 bases fitting TRBD1. Sequenced: blood. The chain's CDR3 is CASSEDRELGYTF. Written as DNA, the CDR3 is TGTGCCAGCAGTGAGGACAGGGAGTTGGGCTACACCTTC.